This TCR beta chain was sequenced during a study of blood T cell repertoires in COVID-19. Study in general: Both acute and convalescent COVID-19 samples were obtained from the United States, Italy and Spain. The cDNA or gDNA used as material had been derived from T cells, B-cell-depleted T cells, or PBMCs.

Germline V gene data show CDR1 as SEHNR and CDR2 as FQNEAQ (reference sequence). The CDR3 runs 16 residues. The J segment lost 3 bases and the V segment lost 4 bases, leaving 7 bases of the junction unmatched. Original processing notes: Nucleated cell counts were estimated from reference gene primer amplification. Clones were sequenced by immunoSEQ multiplex PCR, and TCRdb holds only the in-frame ones, with some missing. For V, J and clone size, that table is used; D and trimming come from the DNA. The sample consists of over 200,000 clones, approximately 89% of them appearing once. This receptor was obtained from a woman aged 40 to 55 with acute or convalescent COVID-19. V and J are TRBV7-9 and TRBJ1-5; TRBD1 agrees at 9 bases. Sequenced material: peripheral blood. DNA for the CDR3: TGTGCCAGCAGCTCTTACGGGACAGGGAACAATCAGCCCCAGCATTTT. This encodes CASSSYGTGNNQPQHF. The full variable domain, its missing parts supplied by reference TRBV7-9 and TRBJ1-5, is DTGVSQNPRHKITKRGQNVTFRCDPISEHNRLYWYRQTLGQGPEFLTYFQNEAQLEKSRLLSDRFSAERPKGSFSTLEIQRTEQGDSAMYLCASSSYGTGNNQPQHFGDGTRLSIL.